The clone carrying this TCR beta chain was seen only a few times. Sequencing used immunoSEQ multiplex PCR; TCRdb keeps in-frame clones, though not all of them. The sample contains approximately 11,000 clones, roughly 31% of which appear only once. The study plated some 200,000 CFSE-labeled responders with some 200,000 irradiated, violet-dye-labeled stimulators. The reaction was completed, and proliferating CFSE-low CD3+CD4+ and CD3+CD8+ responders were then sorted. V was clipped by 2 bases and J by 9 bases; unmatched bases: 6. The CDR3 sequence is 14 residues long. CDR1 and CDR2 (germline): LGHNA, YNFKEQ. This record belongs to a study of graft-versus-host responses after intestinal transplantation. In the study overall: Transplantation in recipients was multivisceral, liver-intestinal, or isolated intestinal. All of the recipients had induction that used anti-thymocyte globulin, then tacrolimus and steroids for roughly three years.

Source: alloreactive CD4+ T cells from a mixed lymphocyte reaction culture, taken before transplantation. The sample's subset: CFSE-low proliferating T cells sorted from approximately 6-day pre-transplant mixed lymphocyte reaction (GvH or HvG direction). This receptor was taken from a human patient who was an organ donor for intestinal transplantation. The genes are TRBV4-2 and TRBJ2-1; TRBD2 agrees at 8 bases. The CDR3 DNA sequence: TGTGCCAGCAGCCAAAGCGGGGGTAGGGTTGAGCAGTTCTTC. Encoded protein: CASSQSGGRVEQFF.